One sample yielded the 18 T cell receptor beta chains listed below, sequenced in a study of metastatic and nonmetastatic thyroid tumors. All patients were treatment-naive before thyroid surgery. TCRdb re-clonotyped the PCR reads via MiXCR. The sample has about 64,000 clones, less than 5% seen once. The specimen was blood. The source is a female donor with papillary thyroid cancer or a benign thyroid nodule (not recorded which). Some clones in this sample may be carry-over from other donors' samples.

This clone has a count of ten or more. The chain uses TRBV7-9 and TRBJ1-2; the D is unclear. The CDR3 has 15 residues. CDR1 is SEHNR and CDR2 is FQNEAQ in the germline V gene (reference sequence). V was clipped by 2 bases and J by 9 bases, with 19 bases between them. This CDR3 is CASSLSPGHPGSYTF. The DNA of the CDR3 is TGTGCCAGCAGCTTATCCCCTGGTCACCCGGGAAGCTACACCTTC.

This clone was seen only a few times. This sequence joins TRBV5-6 and TRBJ2-5; 7 bases map to TRBD1. The CDR3 is 15 residues long. The germline CDR1 and CDR2 sequences are SGHDT and YYEEEE. The trim removed 2 bases at V and 5 bases at J, leaving 9 bases unmatched. The chain's CDR3 is CASSFITGVGETQYF. For the CDR3, the DNA is TGTGCCAGCAGCTTTATAACAGGGGTCGGGGAGACCCAGTACTTC. Full variable domain (rest looked up from reference TRBV5-6 and TRBJ2-5): DAGVTQSPTHLIKTRGQQVTLRCSPKSGHDTVSWYQQALGQGPQFIFQYYEEEERQRGNFPDRFSGHQFPNYSSELNVNALLLGDSALYLCASSFITGVGETQYFGPGTRLLVL.

This clone has just a few counts. Other DNA sequences from this sample encode an identical CDR3 as well. This chain uses TRBV20-1 with TRBJ2-5; 7 bases align to TRBD2. Germline loops: CDR1 DFQATT, CDR2 SNEGSKA (reference sequence). There are 13 residues in the CDR3. Unmatched junction bases numbered 8, after V lost 6 bases and J lost 4 bases. The CDR3 DNA is TGCAGTGCGAGACTAGCTGGAGGAGAGACCCAGTACTTC. Translated: CSARLAGGETQYF.

This clone has just a few counts. CDR3 residues: CASSYGGPNTEAFF. DNA of the CDR3: TGTGCCAGCAGTTACGGGGGCCCGAACACTGAAGCTTTCTTT. The V call is TRBV6-9, the J call TRBJ1-1; tentative D call: TRBD1 (6 bases). The CDR3 has 14 residues. Germline V gene data show CDR1 as MNHGY and CDR2 as SVAAGI. V lost 3 bases, J lost 1 base, and 9 bases lay in between.

This clone was counted ten times or more. The V call is TRBV9, the J call TRBJ2-5, with a tentative D call TRBD2 (7 bases). The CDR3 covers 16 residues. Germline V gives CDR1 SGDLS, CDR2 YYNGEE. The V end lost 4 bases, the J end lost 9 bases, and 25 bases lay between the germline ends. CDR3 residues: CASSRGDGGGIGSQYF. The CDR3 nucleotides are TGTGCCAGCAGCCGGGGGGACGGAGGGGGTATAGGATCCCAGTACTTC.

This clone was counted only a few times. The junction departs from germline at one end; a sequencing error may be responsible. The chain joins TRBV10-1 to TRBJ2-2, with D tentatively TRBD1 or TRBD2 (5 bases each). CDR1 is WNHNN, CDR2 SYGVQD, per germline (reference sequence). The CDR3 sequence is 15 residues long. CDR3 loop: CASSCLGTNTRELFF. The CDR3 DNA sequence: TGCGCCAGCAGTTGTCTCGGGACGAACACCAGGGAGCTGTTTTTT.

This clone was observed at least ten times. The chain uses TRBV27 and TRBJ1-5; 10 bases align to TRBD1. The J segment lost 5 bases and the V segment lost 7 bases, leaving 5 bases of the junction unmatched. The CDR3 totals 14 residues. Germline V gives CDR1 MNHEY, CDR2 SMNVEV (reference sequence). CDR3 protein: CASTKGTGDQPQHF. The DNA for the CDR3 is TGTGCCAGCACGAAGGGGACAGGGGATCAGCCCCAGCATTTT.

This clone showed up many times. The rearrangement links TRBV27 to TRBJ2-4; perhaps TRBD2 as D (6 bases). V shed 7 bases and J shed 3 bases, with 19 bases lying between them. The V gene's germline CDR1 is MNHEY and CDR2 SMNVEV (reference sequence). The CDR3 totals 16 residues. Here the CDR3 DNA reads TGTGCCAGCATGGGAGGCTCTTGGAGTGGCAAAAACATTCAGTACTTC. Amino acids: CASMGGSWSGKNIQYF.

This clone was detected a few times. This may be a read error: a much more frequent sequence differs by one nucleotide. The gene calls are TRBV6-2 or TRBV6-3 and TRBJ2-1, with 8 bases aligning to TRBD1. Germline V CDR1 and CDR2: MNHEY, SVGEGT. The CDR3 spans 16 residues. The chain's CDR3 is CTSSSSRTGTCNEQFF. The CDR3 DNA sequence: TGTACCAGCAGTTCCTCTAGGACAGGGACTTGCAATGAGCAGTTCTTC.

This clone appeared many times. V usage is TRBV20-1 and J usage is TRBJ1-1; 8 nucleotides line up with TRBD1. Germline trimming cut 0 bases from V and 1 base from J; bases unmatched to any gene: 7. This CDR3 has 16 amino acids. Germline CDR1 DFQATT, CDR2 SNEGSKA (reference sequence). The CDR3 region is CSARDHRTGWNTEAFF. The CDR3 DNA follows: TGCAGTGCTAGAGATCACAGGACAGGGTGGAACACTGAAGCTTTCTTT.

A few counts support this clone. The chain couples TRBV5-1 to TRBJ2-3, with TRBD1 identical over 9 bases. The CDR3 contains 15 residues. V shed 3 bases and J 1 base; nucleotides not matched to a gene: 3. Germline values: CDR1 SGHRS, CDR2 YFSETQ. As DNA, the CDR3 is TGCGCCAGCAGCTCGAGGACAGGGGGCACAGATACGCAGTATTTT. It translates to CASSSRTGGTDTQYF.

The chain employs TRBV28 and TRBJ1-2; D perhaps matches TRBD1 (5 bases). The germline CDR1 and CDR2 sequences are MDHEN and SYDVKM. CDR3 size: 13 residues. Trimming shortened V by 10 bases and J by 4 bases, and 16 bases separated the two germline ends. The CDR3 here is CATFEGRPYGYTF. For the CDR3, the DNA is TGTGCCACCTTTGAGGGACGTCCCTATGGCTACACCTTC.

There are a few counts of this clone. The chain has TRBV30 and TRBJ1-2, with D possibly being TRBD1 (5 bases). Trimming removed 7 bases from V and 4 bases from J, with 13 bases in between. The CDR3 totals 12 residues. CDR1 is GTSNPN and CDR2 is SVGIG in the germline V gene (reference sequence). CDR3 DNA sequence: TGTGCCTACCAAGAGGGGCCCTATGGCTACACCTTC. It encodes CAYQEGPYGYTF.

This clone appeared a few times. The CDR3: CSASSSSGSPTYEQYF. The CDR3 DNA is TGCAGTGCTAGTTCGTCTAGCGGGAGCCCCACCTACGAGCAGTACTTC. The chain joins TRBV20-1 to TRBJ2-7; 10 bases are a match to TRBD2. CDR1 DFQATT and CDR2 SNEGSKA come from the germline V gene (reference sequence). The V segment lost 3 bases and the J segment 2 bases; nucleotides outside the gene matches: 10. The CDR3 consists of 16 residues.

This clone has just a few counts. The chain joins TRBV7-3 to TRBJ2-7; D tentatively fits TRBD1 or TRBD2 (5 bases each). Germline V gives CDR1 SGHTA, CDR2 FQGTGA. This CDR3 comprises 14 residues. The V and J ends lost 4 bases and 5 bases respectively, with 15 bases between them. As DNA, the CDR3 is TGTGCCAGCAGCTCCACTGGGGGAGCGGACGAGCAGTACTTC. It codes for CASSSTGGADEQYF.

The rearrangement joins TRBV2 to TRBJ1-1, with TRBD1 identical over 7 bases. Germline V gene lookup returns CDR1 SNHLY and CDR2 FYNNEI. The ends lost 0 bases at V and 6 bases at J; junction bases unmatched: 7. The CDR3 totals 15 residues. CDR3 region: CASSEAKGQFAEAFF. The DNA for the CDR3 is TGTGCCAGCAGTGAAGCGAAGGGACAGTTCGCTGAAGCTTTCTTT. Together with reference TRBV2 and TRBJ1-1, the CDR3 gives the full variable domain: EPEVTQTPSHQVTQMGQEVILRCVPISNHLYFYWYRQILGQKVEFLVSFYNNEISEKSEIFDDQFSVERPDGSNFTLKIRSTKLEDSAMYFCASSEAKGQFAEAFFGQGTRLTVV.

This clone has a handful of counts. The chain recombines TRBV7-9 with TRBJ2-5; 11 bases align to TRBD1. Germline V lookup: CDR1 SEHNR, CDR2 FQNEAQ (reference sequence). V lost 5 bases and J lost 5; bases outside the gene matches: 7. This CDR3 is 15 amino acids long. This CDR3 is CASSAGTGGSETQYF. Written as DNA, the CDR3 is TGTGCCAGCAGCGCCGGGACAGGGGGTTCGGAGACCCAGTACTTC.

This clone was observed a few times. The chain has TRBV6-9 and TRBJ1-6; D gene uncertain. CDR1 is MNHGY, CDR2 SVAAGI, per germline. V lost 2 bases to trimming and J lost 9 bases, with 11 bases between them. The CDR3 is 14 residues long. The CDR3 loop reads CASSYRTSSSPLHF. The CDR3 DNA is TGTGCCAGCAGTTATCGCACGTCTTCTTCACCCCTCCACTTT.